This T cell receptor beta chain derives from a study of blood T cell repertoires in COVID-19. Data came from immunoSEQ multiplex PCR; TCRdb stores just in-frame clones and leaves some out. This table holds fewer than 250,000 clones, roughly 85% found once. With 5 bases removed from V and 0 bases from J, the gap between germline ends came to 4 bases. Germline loops: CDR1 SGHAT, CDR2 FQDESV (reference sequence). The CDR3 spans 12 residues. This TCR was sampled from a woman between 45 and 60 years old with acute COVID-19. The chain combines TRBV11-1 with TRBJ2-5; D is ambiguous. Sequenced: PBMCs or T cells enriched from blood (not recorded which). In DNA form, the CDR3 reads TGTGCCAGCAGCCTTTACCAAGAGACCCAGTACTTC. Translating it yields CASSLYQETQYF.